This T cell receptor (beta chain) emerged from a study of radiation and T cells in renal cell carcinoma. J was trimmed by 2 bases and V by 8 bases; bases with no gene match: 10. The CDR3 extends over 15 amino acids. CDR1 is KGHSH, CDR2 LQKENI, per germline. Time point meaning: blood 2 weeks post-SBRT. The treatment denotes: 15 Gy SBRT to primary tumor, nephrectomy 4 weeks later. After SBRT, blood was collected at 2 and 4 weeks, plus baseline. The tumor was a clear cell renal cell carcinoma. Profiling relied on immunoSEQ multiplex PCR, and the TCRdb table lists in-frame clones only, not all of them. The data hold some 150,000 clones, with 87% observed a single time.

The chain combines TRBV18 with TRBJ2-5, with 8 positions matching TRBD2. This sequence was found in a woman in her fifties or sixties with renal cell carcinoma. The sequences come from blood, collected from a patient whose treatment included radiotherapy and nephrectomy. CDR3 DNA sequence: TGTGCCAGCCAAGGGAGCGGGGGAAAGCAAGAGACCCAGTACTTC. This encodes CASQGSGGKQETQYF.